Listed below are T cell receptor beta chains from one sample, sequenced in a study of metastatic and nonmetastatic thyroid tumors. TCRdb re-called clones from the PCR reads using MiXCR. The profile shows almost 15,000 clones, approximately 32% of them singletons. Sequencing was performed on tumor tissue. These receptors originate from a male donor with papillary thyroid cancer or a benign thyroid nodule (not recorded which). Some clones in this sample may be carry-over from other donors' samples. Each CDR3 is given with its conserved first and last residue. Fields, in order: clone size, V gene, J gene, D gene, CDR3 DNA, CDR3 protein. The D gene is left open where the match is weak. Rows give clone size only sometimes, using once, few, many, or a class for an expanded clone.

-	TRBV7-2	TRBJ2-1	-	TGTGCCAGCAGCTTACCAGCGACCCGTCATGAGCAGCTCTTC	CASSLPATRHEQLF
-	TRBV6-1	TRBJ1-2	TRBD1	TGTGCCAGCAGTGACCAGGGGGTATTTGGCTACACATTC	CASSDQGVFGYTF
-	TRBV6-5	TRBJ2-2	-	TGTGCCAGCAGTTTCATCACCGGGGAGCTGTTTTTT	CASSFITGELFF
-	TRBV27	TRBJ2-5	TRBD2	TGTGCCATCAGTTTCCCGACTAGCGGGGGAAGGGAAGAGTCCCAGGACTTC	CAISFPTSGGREESQDF
many	TRBV12-3/TRBV12-4	TRBJ1-6	-	TGTGCCAGCAGTGCCGATGGATCACCCCTCCACTTT	CASSADGSPLHF
medium-sized	TRBV5-6	TRBJ1-5	TRBD1	TGTGCCAGCAGCTTGGGGACAGGACCTCAGCCCCAGCATTTT	CASSLGTGPQPQHF
few	TRBV4-1	TRBJ2-1	TRBD2	TGCGCCAGCCTTGGACTAGCGGGGGGGCCATACAATGAGCAGTTCTTC	CASLGLAGGPYNEQFF
many	TRBV6-4	TRBJ2-3	-	TGTGCCAGCAGTGACGGGGGGGCCACAGATACGCAGTATTTT	CASSDGGATDTQYF
many	TRBV6-1	TRBJ2-1	TRBD2	TGTGCCAGCAGTCCGACTAGCGGCTACAATGAGCAGTTCTTC	CASSPTSGYNEQFF
-	TRBV18	TRBJ1-2	-	TGTGCCAGCTCCCCCAGGGAAGGGGACTATGGCTACACCTTC	CASSPREGDYGYTF
-	TRBV11-3	TRBJ2-3	TRBD2	TGTGCCAGCAGCTTAGGGACTAGCGGGCAGTATTTT	CASSLGTSGQYF
-	TRBV21-1	TRBJ2-3	-	TGTGCCAGCAGCACAGGGGGTTGGACTAGCGGTCCCCCTAGCACAGATACGCAGTATTTT	CASSTGGWTSGPPSTDTQYF
many	TRBV6-1	TRBJ2-1	-	TGTGCCAGCAGTGAACAGCAACTCAGCAATGAGCAGTTCTTC	CASSEQQLSNEQFF
many	TRBV5-4	TRBJ1-6	-	TGTGCCAGCAGCTTGTATAATTCACCCCTCCACTTT	CASSLYNSPLHF
-	TRBV18	TRBJ1-2	-	TGTGCCAGCTCTCCTGAGGCAGCTTCGGGCTACTCCTTC	CASSPEAASGYSF
many	TRBV7-7	TRBJ2-7	TRBD2	TGTGCTAGCAGCTTAGTTTCACTAGCGGGAGTCGTCTCCTACGAGCAGTACTTC	CASSLVSLAGVVSYEQYF
-	TRBV27	TRBJ2-7	-	TGTGCCAGCAGTTTTGGGGGGCTAGGCGAGCAGTACTTC	CASSFGGLGEQYF
few	TRBV18	TRBJ2-7	-	TGTGCCAGCTCACCAGTCGAGGACGAGCAGTACTTC	CASSPVEDEQYF
few	TRBV28	TRBJ2-3	TRBD2	TGTGCCAGCAGCCAGTATGGACTAGCGGGAGCTGCAGATACGCAGTATTTT	CASSQYGLAGAADTQYF
-	TRBV5-1	TRBJ2-5	-	TGCGCCAGCAGCTTGGGTGGGTCGGAAGAGACCCAGTACTTC	CASSLGGSEETQYF
-	TRBV18	TRBJ2-3	-	TGTGCCAGCTCACCACTTATAGATACGCAGTATTTT	CASSPLIDTQYF
many	TRBV6-1	TRBJ2-1	TRBD1	TGTGCCAGCATAAGGGACAGGTCCTACAATGAGCAGTTCTTC	CASIRDRSYNEQFF
-	TRBV6-2/TRBV6-3	TRBJ2-2	TRBD2	TGTGCCAGCAGTTACGGGACTAGCGGGACCGGGGAGCTGTTTTTT	CASSYGTSGTGELFF
-	TRBV12-3/TRBV12-4	TRBJ2-1	TRBD2	TGTGCCGGCACCCCGGGGAGGGGTGGCCTAAACAATGAGCAGTTCTTC	CAGTPGRGGLNNEQFF
few	TRBV6-2/TRBV6-3	TRBJ2-2	-	TGTGCCAGCAGTTACTCCCTAGAGGGCGGGGAGCTGTTTTTT	CASSYSLEGGELFF
many	TRBV11-3	TRBJ2-1	-	TGTGCCAGCAGCGATCCTCGGACTGGGTGCCGTGATGAGCAGTTCTTC	CASSDPRTGCRDEQFF
few	TRBV12-3/TRBV12-4	TRBJ2-7	-	TGTGCCAGCAGTTTAGTGGTGGACCTTTACGAGCAGTACTTC	CASSLVVDLYEQYF
-	TRBV5-1	TRBJ2-1	TRBD2	TGCGCCAGCAGCTTCTCTAGCGGGAATTACAATGAGCAGTTCTTC	CASSFSSGNYNEQFF
-	TRBV20-1	TRBJ1-1	-	TGCAGTGCTAGAGATCAGGATGGGGGATCGAACACTGAAGCTTTCTTT	CSARDQDGGSNTEAFF
many	TRBV18	TRBJ1-1	-	TGTGCCAGCTCACCAGCGGGAAAGGACACTGAAGCTTTCTTT	CASSPAGKDTEAFF
few	TRBV24-1	TRBJ1-2	-	TGTGCCACCAGTGATTCCTACTTCTATGGCTACACCTTC	CATSDSYFYGYTF
-	TRBV11-2	TRBJ2-1	TRBD2	TGTGCCAGCAGCTCCCGGGCTAGCGGGAGTTACAATGAGCAGTTCTTC	CASSSRASGSYNEQFF
-	TRBV7-9	TRBJ2-1	-	TGTGCCAGCAGCTTAGTTGGTAGCAACAATGTGCAGTTCTTC	CASSLVGSNNVQFF
-	TRBV27	TRBJ2-2	TRBD2	TGTGCCAGCAGTTCAACGGCGGGAGTCGAGGAGCTGTTTTTT	CASSSTAGVEELFF
-	TRBV20-1	TRBJ2-5	-	TGCAGTGCTAGAGATAGAGATCCGGAAAGATCAGAGACCCAGTACTTC	CSARDRDPERSETQYF
medium-sized	TRBV16	TRBJ2-1	TRBD1	TGTGCCAGCAGCCAGTGGCAGGGGGTGGTCAATGAGCAGTTCTTC	CASSQWQGVVNEQFF
many	TRBV7-3	TRBJ2-3	-	TGTGCCAGCAGCTATCTCGGCACAGATACGCAGTATTTT	CASSYLGTDTQYF
few	TRBV28	TRBJ1-6	-	TGTGCCAGCAGTTTTAGGACACCTCCTAATTCAACACTCCAGTTT	CASSFRTPPNSTLQF
medium-sized	TRBV30	TRBJ1-3	-	TGTGCCCGGAGCATCTTGGGGTTCGGAAACACCATATATTTT	CARSILGFGNTIYF
medium-sized	TRBV12-3/TRBV12-4	TRBJ1-1	-	TGTGCCAGCAGTTTAAGGCAGTTGAACACTGAAGCTTTCTTT	CASSLRQLNTEAFF
-	TRBV6-6	TRBJ2-2	TRBD1	TGTGCCAGCAGGTACTGGACAGGGGCGAACACCTGGGATCTGTTTTTT	CASRYWTGANTWDLFF
-	TRBV19	TRBJ1-2	-	TGTGCCAGTAGTGACACAGGGTATGGCTACACCTTC	CASSDTGYGYTF
-	TRBV28	TRBJ2-5	-	TGTGCCAGTTATCTACAGGGCACAGAGACCCAGTACTTC	CASYLQGTETQYF
-	TRBV6-1	TRBJ1-2	-	TGTGCCAGCACCCCCCGCGGGGGTGGAGGCTACACCTTC	CASTPRGGGGYTF
many	TRBV30	TRBJ2-1	-	TGTGCCTGGAGTGTAGGTGGGGTCAATGAGCAGTTCTTC	CAWSVGGVNEQFF
-	TRBV6-1	TRBJ1-6	-	TGTGCCTGCAGTGAATTTACGAATTCACACCTCCACTTT	CACSEFTNSHLHF
many	TRBV12-5	TRBJ2-7	-	TGTGCTAGTAGGGAGCCGGGAAGCTACTCCTACGAGCAGTACTTC	CASREPGSYSYEQYF
-	TRBV12-3/TRBV12-4	TRBJ1-6	-	TGTGCCAGCTGTAGGTCTGAGGTAGATTCACCCCTCCACTTT	CASCRSEVDSPLHF
-	TRBV30	TRBJ1-1	-	TGTGCCTGGAGTTGGGGCACTGAAGCTTTCTTT	CAWSWGTEAFF
medium-sized	TRBV6-5	TRBJ2-2	TRBD1	TGTGCCAGCAGGTACTGGACAGGGGCGAACACCGGGGAGCTGTTTTTT	CASRYWTGANTGELFF
few	TRBV6-1	TRBJ2-2	-	TGTGCCAGCAGAACTATAACAGGGATAGCCGGGGAGCTGTTTTTT	CASRTITGIAGELFF
many	TRBV27	TRBJ1-2	-	TGTGCCACCGGGAACCCCGGGAATGGCTACACCTTC	CATGNPGNGYTF
few	TRBV6-1	TRBJ1-5	-	TGTGCCAGCAGTGAACAGGAGACTCAGCCCCAGCATTTT	CASSEQETQPQHF
many	TRBV7-3	TRBJ2-1	TRBD2	TGTGCCAGCAGCTCATTAGCGGGAGGCCCCAATGAGCAGTTCTTC	CASSSLAGGPNEQFF
-	TRBV20-1	TRBJ1-1	TRBD1	TGCAGTGCACCCACGACAGGGACTGAAGCTTTCTTT	CSAPTTGTEAFF
-	TRBV12-3/TRBV12-4	TRBJ2-3	-	TGTGCCAGCAGTCTGCTCGGGTCAGAAACAGCTTCTACGCAGTGTTTT	CASSLLGSETASTQCF
-	TRBV6-4	TRBJ1-6	TRBD1	TGTGCCAGGTCGGACAGGGCACATTCACCGCTCCACTTT	CARSDRAHSPLHF
medium-sized	TRBV7-2	TRBJ1-5	-	TGTGCCAGCAGCTTACGAGGCCAGCCCCAGCATTTT	CASSLRGQPQHF
-	TRBV27	TRBJ2-7	-	TGTGCCAGCAGTTTCCCGACGAACTACTACGAGCAGTACTTC	CASSFPTNYYEQYF
once	TRBV2	TRBJ1-3	-	TGTTCCAGCAGTGAATCGCTTCTAATGGCAGCCTCTAGAAACACCATATATTTT	CSSSESLLMAASRNTIYF